This entry features one T cell receptor beta chain sequence. This clonotype has only a few counts. Its antigen remains undetermined. The record has no base qualities; no much larger clone is one base away. This entry belongs to a study of blood T cells in healthy people across ages (dated by TCRdb to about 2015). About the study as a whole: Template switching captured roughly one uniquely barcoded TCR beta cDNA molecule per two T cells in model experiments. Donors of different ages were randomly distributed across sequencing lanes to avoid experimental bias. Using the same blood draw, the study looked at two additional independent replicas of 1 million unique cDNA reads for two donors, one aged 18 to 30 and the other aged 80 or older. Age-related changes in TCR beta repertoire diversity were measured in the study by deep sequencing normalized with unique cDNA molecular identifiers. Four age groups were formed from the donors: young (average 16 years), middle-aged (around 41), aged (over 55) and long-lived (around 82).

Donors were 39 systemically healthy Caucasian individuals from Russia aged roughly 6 to 90 years. Each donor gave roughly 9.5 milliliters of peripheral blood, collected into EDTA-treated Vacutainer tubes. Ficoll-Paque density-gradient centrifugation was used to isolate PBMCs, with at least 7 million per sample. Total RNA was extracted from PBMCs with Trizol reagent, with at least 5 micrograms obtained per sample. The percentages of naive CD45RAhigh/CD27high T cells were determined by flow cytometry on a PBMC aliquot from every donor. Overall study results and their limits: The percentage of naive T cells measured by flow cytometry correlated strongly with observed TCR beta diversity. Observed TCR beta diversity per million T cells fell roughly linearly with age, and a significant reduction was already apparent by age around 40. Estimates of total diversity based on one million sequenced T cells were considered lower bounds and underestimates. Since profiling was done on bulk unsorted PBMCs, naive and antigen-experienced compartments could not be conclusively compared. Compared with the aged group, the long-lived group had more naive CD4+ T cells, fewer expanded clones and increased TCR diversity, suggesting age selection. Donor CMV infection status was unknown, potentially confounding age-related changes in expanded clonotypes.

Library prep was done by 5' RACE. The sequencer was an Illumina HiSeq 2500. A second PCR of about 6 to 11 cycles was performed with a sample-barcoded 5' primer and a J-beta primer mix. A template-switch 5' adaptor carrying 12 random nucleotides introduced a unique molecular identifier onto each TCR beta cDNA molecule. Each sample yielded at least 2.5 million CDR3-containing paired-end reads. The Mint cDNA synthesis kit, primed by a TRBC-specific oligonucleotide, was used to synthesize first-strand cDNA from all RNA. All cDNA was treated with uracil-DNA glycosylase and then went through a first 18-cycle PCR with the universal primers M1SS and BC2_uni_R. The paper's processing steps were these. For normalization, 1 million high-quality reads were randomly selected from each sample, with every read carrying a distinct molecular identifier. Instead of being binned into consensus sequences, reads that shared molecular identifiers were thrown out. CDR3 identification, clonotype clustering and error correction used MiTCR with a Q25 quality threshold and the strictest error-elimination algorithm. A nonparametric unseen species model using Euler transformation provided a lower-bound estimate of total TCR beta diversity. In TCRdb, the public reads were trimmed at Q25 with fastp and aligned with MiXCR, with productive beta chains retained. Each CDR3 protein gets just one entry, which takes the most common genes and DNA from the rows behind it. None of the V and J calls come from the authors' own analysis; TCRdb made them. The sample has some 1.1 million distinct CDR3 sequences on record, 35% to 40% of them singletons. The top ten clones comprise around 13% of the sample.

The CDR3 goes from the cysteine to the phenylalanine over 16 residues. The CDR3 DNA has 48 bases and is translated from base 1. Here V drops 2 bases and J drops 8 bases, and the junction holds 12 bases not matched to any gene. Sequenced material: blood. The rearranged chain carries TRBV12-3 or TRBV12-4 and TRBJ1-2; 9 bases in the middle match TRBD1. The TCR originated in a man aged 18 to 29 in good health. The sequenced DNA is TGTGCCAGCAGTTTAACACCGGGACAGGGATTCGGGGGCTACACCTTC. Its protein product is CASSLTPGQGFGGYTF.